This T cell receptor (beta chain) comes out of a study of high-grade serous ovarian cancer treatment subgroups. Study-level points and caveats: Clonal relatedness tracked neoantigen level, and by trend copy number and mutation load. Spatial context was lost because tumors were sequenced in bulk. Different patients shared almost no repertoire; same-patient tumors shared about 0.1 to 0.8.

Repertoires were generated with immunoSEQ multiplex PCR, while TCRdb's copy carries only in-frame clones and drops some. The data show 7,500 to 9,500 clones, more than 60% seen once. Of note for this clone: Its matching antigen is unknown.

Tumor samples were taken before definitive surgery or chemotherapy. The CDR3 extends over 15 amino acids. The germline gives CDR1 MNHEY, CDR2 SVGAGI. V was trimmed by 0 bases and J by 5 bases, leaving 14 bases between them. The chain carries TRBV6-5 and TRBJ2-7, with TRBD1 as a possible D gene (7 bases). This clonotype was obtained from a human donor with high-grade serous ovarian cancer. Sequencing was carried out using tumor tissue. This chain's CDR3 is CASSYSAGGSHEQYF. In nucleotides, the CDR3 is TGTGCCAGCAGTTACTCAGCAGGGGGGTCCCACGAGCAGTACTTC.